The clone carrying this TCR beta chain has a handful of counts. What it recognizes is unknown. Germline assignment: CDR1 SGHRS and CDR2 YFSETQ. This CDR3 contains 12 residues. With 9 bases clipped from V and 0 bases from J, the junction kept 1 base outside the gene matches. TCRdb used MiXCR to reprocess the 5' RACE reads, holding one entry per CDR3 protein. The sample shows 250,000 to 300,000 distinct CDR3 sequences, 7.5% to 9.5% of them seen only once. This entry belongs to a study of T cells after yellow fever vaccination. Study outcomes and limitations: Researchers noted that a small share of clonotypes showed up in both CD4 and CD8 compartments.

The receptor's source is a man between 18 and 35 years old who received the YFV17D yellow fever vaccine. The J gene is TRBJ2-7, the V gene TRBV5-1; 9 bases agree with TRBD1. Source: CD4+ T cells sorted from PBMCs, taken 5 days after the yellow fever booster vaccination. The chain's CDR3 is CAKDRGSYEQYV. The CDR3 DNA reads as TGCGCCAAGGACAGGGGCTCCTACGAGCAGTACGTC.